Following are 9 T cell receptor beta chains from one sample sequenced in a study of early T cells in non-severe SARS-CoV-2 infection. TCRdb re-analysed the 5' RACE reads in MiXCR, keeping a single row per CDR3 protein. The sample has approximately 84,000 distinct CDR3 sequences, less than 15% seen once; the top ten hold 6%. The source material was whole blood. The receptors originated from an adult who was a healthcare worker with PCR-confirmed SARS-CoV-2 infection or an uninfected control (not recorded which).

This clonotype occurred a few times. This chain links TRBV7-9 with TRBJ1-4; no firm D call. The CDR3 is 12 residues long. Trimming stripped 5 bases from V and 8 bases from J, with 9 bases between. Germline V gene sequence: CDR1 SEHNR, CDR2 FQNEAQ (reference sequence). The CDR3 DNA follows: TGTGCCAGCAGCACCACACGGGAAAAACTGTTTTTT. Its translation: CASSTTREKLFF.

The chain carries TRBV18 and TRBJ2-1; tentative D call: TRBD1 (6 bases). Germline CDR1 reads KGHSH; CDR2 reads LQKENI. The germline V and J ends were trimmed by 5 bases and 7 bases, with 18 bases remaining between them. CDR3 length: 15 amino acids. In nucleotides, the CDR3 is TGTGCCAGCTCATTCCGGACAGATTACCTAAATGAGCAGTTCTTC. Amino acids: CASSFRTDYLNEQFF.

The chain combines TRBV11-2 with TRBJ2-3; possible D gene TRBD1, 5 bases. V lost 1 base and J lost 0, with 14 bases in between. This CDR3 comprises 17 residues. The germline V gene has CDR1 SGHAT and CDR2 FQNNGV. The CDR3 here is CASSLVLQATSTDTQYF. In DNA form, the CDR3 reads TGTGCCAGCAGCTTAGTCTTACAGGCAACTAGCACAGATACGCAGTATTTT.

In its sample, this clonotype was seen a few times. CDR3 amino acids: CASSLVDGSDGYTF. DNA of the CDR3: TGTGCCAGCAGCTTGGTGGACGGATCGGATGGCTACACCTTC. V and J are TRBV5-4 and TRBJ1-2; D not certain. V lost 0 bases and J 6 bases, leaving 12 bases between the germline ends. This CDR3 region has 14 residues. Germline loops: CDR1 SGHNT, CDR2 YYREEE (reference sequence).

This sequence joins TRBV5-1 and TRBJ2-7; 8 bases are shared with TRBD1. The CDR3 consists of 14 residues. Trimming took 4 bases from V and 2 from J; bases not matched to a gene: 5. Germline assignment: CDR1 SGHRS and CDR2 YFSETQ. The CDR3 DNA follows: TGCGCCAGCAGCCCCCGGACAGGGACCTACGAGCAGTACTTC. It encodes CASSPRTGTYEQYF.

This clonotype was seen more than once but under ten times. The chain recombines TRBV24-1 with TRBJ2-5, with 9 nucleotides matching TRBD2. CDR3 length equals 16 residues. V was pared by 4 bases and J by 4 bases, with 9 bases of the junction left unmatched. From germline, CDR1 is KGHDR and CDR2 SFDVKD. The CDR3 here is CATSDRSGREVETQYF. DNA for the CDR3: TGTGCCACCAGTGACCGTAGCGGGAGAGAGGTAGAGACCCAGTACTTC.

This clonotype has a handful of counts. V and J are TRBV28 and TRBJ2-1; D perhaps matches TRBD2 (5 bases). Trimming took 4 bases from V and 3 from J, leaving 13 bases between them. Germline loops: CDR1 MDHEN, CDR2 SYDVKM. The CDR3 is made up of 15 amino acids. The CDR3 DNA follows: TGTGCCAGCAGTTCTGGCGGGCTTGGCTACAATGAGCAGTTCTTC. It is translated as CASSSGGLGYNEQFF.

This chain connects TRBV6-5 to TRBJ1-1; D ambiguous. The CDR3 covers 16 residues. V was pared by 6 bases and J by 2 bases, with 19 bases between. CDR1 is MNHEY and CDR2 is SVGAGI in the germline V gene. The CDR3 DNA reads TGTGCCAGCAGGCTCTTGTCTGGTCCGTCAAACACTGAAGCTTTCTTT. Amino acids: CASRLLSGPSNTEAFF.

The chain is built from TRBV24-1 and TRBJ1-1; D remains ambiguous. The CDR3 covers 12 residues. Trimming removed 4 bases from V and 3 bases from J, with 5 bases in between. Germline assignment: CDR1 KGHDR and CDR2 SFDVKD. Written as DNA, the CDR3 is TGTGCCACCAGTGACCGGGACACTGAAGCTTTCTTT. It is translated as CATSDRDTEAFF.